This TCR beta chain was obtained from a study of cytomegalovirus exposure and HLA in healthy donors. Primers included in the PCR were 60 Vbeta and 13 Jbeta primers. Some clones are missing from TCRdb's copy, which holds only in-frame ones; the method was immunoSEQ multiplex PCR. The repertoire holds about 64,000 clones, about 84% seen once, with 7.8% in the top ten. Overall study findings and caveats: Presence/absence analyses assumed roughly uniform sequencing depth across donors. According to an earlier analysis, most TCR beta V segments yielded productive rearrangements about 90% or about 30% of the time. With high specificity and sensitivity, the classifier reportedly diagnosed cytomegalovirus status.

About this clone itself: Its specificity is not known.

The germline V and J ends were trimmed by 5 bases and 8 bases, with 10 bases remaining between them. The germline V gene has CDR1 SNHLY and CDR2 FYNNEI. The CDR3 totals 12 residues. This receptor was obtained from a young man in good health and CMV-seropositive. Sequencing was performed on PBMCs. V and J are TRBV2 and TRBJ2-1; D is undetermined. CDR3: CASSPLRDEQFF. DNA for the CDR3: TGTGCCAGCAGTCCCCTCCGGGATGAGCAGTTCTTC.